The next 27 T cell receptor beta chains were all read from a single sample in a study of T-cell memory formation after mild COVID-19. TCRdb called the 5' RACE reads again in MiXCR, with one record for every CDR3 protein. Counted here are 470,000 or so distinct CDR3 sequences, about 20% occurring once; the ten biggest clones make up approximately 13%. The sample taken for sequencing was PBMCs or a T cell subset sorted from them (not recorded which). The source is an adult woman who had mild COVID-19 (a few samples of this study predate the infection). Cell type and time point are not known.

This clonotype appeared a few times. This chain uses TRBV9 with TRBJ2-7; 7 bases match TRBD1. V gave up 3 bases and J gave up 0 bases; unmatched junction bases: 6. The germline V gene has CDR1 SGDLS and CDR2 YYNGEE. There are 15 residues in the CDR3. Here the CDR3 DNA reads TGTGCCAGCAGCGCGACGGGACAGAGCTCCTACGAGCAGTACTTC. Encoded protein: CASSATGQSSYEQYF.

This clonotype has a count of ten or more. This chain connects TRBV2 to TRBJ2-7, with 8 bases fitting TRBD1. The J segment lost 5 bases and the V segment lost 6 bases, leaving 3 bases of the junction unmatched. The length of the CDR3 is 12 residues. Germline V CDR1 and CDR2: SNHLY, FYNNEI. The CDR3 loop reads CASRQGDNEQYF. The CDR3 region has the DNA TGTGCCAGCAGACAGGGGGACAACGAGCAGTACTTC.

This chain links TRBV7-9 with TRBJ2-1, with TRBD2 matching over 12 bases. The trim removed 3 bases at V and 3 bases at J, leaving 6 bases unmatched. There are 17 residues in the CDR3. CDR1 and CDR2 from the germline V gene are SEHNR and FQNEAQ (reference sequence). CDR3 nucleotides: TGTGCCAGCAGCTTTACGACTAGCGGGGGTCACTACAATGAGCAGTTCTTC. This sequence encodes CASSFTTSGGHYNEQFF.

The chain carries TRBV7-9 and TRBJ2-3; TRBD1 might be the D (6 bases). The ends were cut back, 5 bases at V and 0 bases at J, with 12 bases in the middle. The CDR3 consists of 15 residues. Germline lookup yields CDR1 SEHNR and CDR2 FQNEAQ (reference sequence). CDR3 sequence reads: CASSSRTASTDTQYF. CDR3 bases: TGTGCCAGCAGCAGTCGGACAGCTAGCACAGATACGCAGTATTTT.

In nucleotides, the CDR3 is TGTGCCAGCAGCCAAGTCGAACGGACAGGCCATGGCTACACCTTC. This encodes CASSQVERTGHGYTF. The chain couples TRBV4-2 to TRBJ1-2; 7 positions match TRBD1. Trimming removed 1 base from V and 6 bases from J; junction bases left unmatched: 8. The germline V gene encodes CDR1 LGHNA and CDR2 YNFKEQ. The CDR3 spans 15 residues.

This clonotype has just a few counts. The chain links TRBV7-3 to TRBJ2-1; D unclear. The CDR3 runs to 13 residues. V dropped 3 bases and J dropped 8 bases, with 11 bases sitting between them. Germline CDR1 and CDR2: SGHTA and FQGTGA. CDR3 region: CASSLPEEDEQFF. CDR3 nucleotides: TGTGCCAGCAGCTTGCCCGAAGAGGATGAGCAGTTCTTC.

This clonotype came up many times. The chain combines TRBV12-3 or TRBV12-4 with TRBJ2-1; D is tentatively TRBD1 or TRBD2 (5 bases each). V lost 5 bases to trimming and J lost 4 bases, with 9 bases between them. The CDR3 spans 13 residues. The CDR3 region has the DNA TGTGCCAGCAGTCTGGGGGATTACAATGAGCAGTTCTTC. Its protein is CASSLGDYNEQFF.

This clonotype was detected a few times. The chain recombines TRBV5-6 with TRBJ2-3, with a possible D match to TRBD1 (6 bases). Germline CDR1 is SGHDT and CDR2 is YYEEEE. V was trimmed by 4 bases and J by 2 bases, leaving 14 bases between them. The CDR3 runs 15 residues. CDR3 nucleotides: TGTGCCAGCAGCGGGGCTCAGGGGAACACAGATACGCAGTATTTT. Residues: CASSGAQGNTDTQYF.

This clonotype was counted between two and nine times. The V call is TRBV12-3 or TRBV12-4, the J call TRBJ1-2, with 8 positions matching TRBD1. The CDR3 extends over 15 amino acids. Unmatched junction bases numbered 10, after V lost 5 bases and J lost 5 bases. The CDR3 DNA reads as TGTGCCAGCAGTCCCAACAGGGGGGGAGGGTATGGCTACACCTTC. This translates into CASSPNRGGGYGYTF.

CDR3 region: CATSPSGRGTYNEQFF. The CDR3 bases are TGTGCCACCAGTCCGTCGGGTCGAGGAACTTACAATGAGCAGTTCTTC. The V gene is TRBV24-1, the J gene TRBJ2-1; the D is unclear. This CDR3 is 16 amino acids long. Germline CDR1 is KGHDR and CDR2 is SFDVKD. The V and J ends lost 6 bases and 4 bases respectively, with 18 bases between them.

The CDR3 protein is CASSPPTGEGSNEQFF. The CDR3 DNA follows: TGCGCCAGCAGCCCCCCGACAGGGGAGGGTAGCAATGAGCAGTTCTTC. The chain uses TRBV5-1 and TRBJ2-1, with D possibly being TRBD1 (8 bases). Trimming pared 4 bases from V and 6 bases from J, leaving 20 bases between. This CDR3 is built from 16 residues. In germline, CDR1 is SGHRS, CDR2 YFSETQ.

For the CDR3, the DNA is TGCGCCAGCAGCTTGGCCGCTAGGGGGGAACCCACAGATACGCAGTATTTT. It is translated as CASSLAARGEPTDTQYF. The chain couples TRBV5-1 to TRBJ2-3; TRBD1 or TRBD2 may be the D gene (6 bases each). The CDR3 covers 17 residues. Trimming pared 0 bases from V and 2 bases from J, leaving 16 bases between. Per germline, CDR1 SGHRS and CDR2 YFSETQ.

The chain joins TRBV6-5 to TRBJ2-2; 8 nucleotides align to TRBD2. The CDR3 has 12 amino acids. J was trimmed by 3 bases and V by 11 bases; bases with no gene match: 2. Germline V lookup: CDR1 MNHEY, CDR2 SVGAGI. The CDR3 loop reads CAARGDTGELFF. The DNA of the CDR3 is TGTGCCGCGCGGGGGGACACCGGGGAGCTGTTTTTT.

The CDR3: CASSVEGVPPLHF. CDR3 in DNA: TGTGCCAGCAGCGTGGAGGGGGTCCCACCCCTCCACTTT. This chain joins TRBV9 and TRBJ1-6; D perhaps matches TRBD1 (6 bases). V was cut by 2 bases and J by 11 bases, with 11 bases left in between. Per germline, CDR1 SGDLS and CDR2 YYNGEE. This CDR3 is 13 amino acids long. Supplemented by reference TRBV9 and TRBJ1-6, the full variable domain reads DSGVTQTPKHLITATGQRVTLRCSPRSGDLSVYWYQQSLDQGLQFLIQYYNGEERAKGNILERFSAQQFPDLHSELNLSSLELGDSALYFCASSVEGVPPLHFGNGTRLTVT.

In this sample, this clonotype turned up a few times. The chain carries TRBV6-2 or TRBV6-3 and TRBJ1-5, with 7 bases fitting TRBD1. This CDR3 comprises 15 residues. The trim removed 4 bases at V and 3 bases at J, leaving 6 bases unmatched. Germline V CDR1 and CDR2: MNHEY, SVGEGT. In DNA form, the CDR3 reads TGTGCCAGCAGTTTCGACAGGGCCCCCAATCAGCCCCAGCATTTT. It yields the protein CASSFDRAPNQPQHF.

V gene TRBV29-1 combines with J gene TRBJ1-2, with 11 nucleotides matching TRBD1. The CDR3 has 18 residues. CDR1 SQVTM and CDR2 ANQGSEA come from the germline V gene. The trim removed 3 bases at V and 2 bases at J, leaving 14 bases unmatched. The CDR3 loop is CSVDPAGTGGHRNYGYTF. Here the CDR3 DNA reads TGCAGCGTTGATCCCGCCGGGACAGGGGGGCATCGAAACTATGGCTACACCTTC.

This clonotype was counted many times. V and J are TRBV7-8 and TRBJ2-5, with TRBD2 matching over 7 bases. The CDR3 is made up of 15 amino acids. The V segment lost 0 bases and the J segment 1 base; nucleotides outside the gene matches: 2. Germline CDR1 and CDR2: SGHVS and FQNEAQ. The CDR3: CASSLAGGVQETQYF. The CDR3 bases are TGTGCCAGCAGCTTAGCGGGAGGGGTCCAAGAGACCCAGTACTTC.

This clonotype has a handful of counts. The V call is TRBV6-2 or TRBV6-3, the J call TRBJ2-5; D not resolved. Trimming left V 8 bases short and J 5 bases short, with 9 bases between. Per the germline V gene, CDR1 is MNHEY and CDR2 is SVGEGT. The CDR3 has 11 amino acids. CDR3 sequence: CASGIGETQYF. The CDR3 DNA reads as TGTGCCAGCGGCATTGGGGAGACCCAGTACTTC.

The table lists this clonotype with a few counts. The chain uses TRBV24-1 and TRBJ1-1; perhaps TRBD1 as D (6 bases). The V end was cut by 12 bases, the J end by 4 bases, with 17 bases between. CDR1 is KGHDR and CDR2 is SFDVKD in the germline V gene. This CDR3 comprises 13 residues. As DNA, the CDR3 is TGTGCCGTACGGTGGGGGGCGAGCACTGAAGCTTTCTTT. This codes for CAVRWGASTEAFF.

This clonotype was counted between two and nine times. CDR3 DNA sequence: TGTGCCAGCGTTAGAGGGGACAGGGTTGGAGAGACCCAGTACTTC. This translates into CASVRGDRVGETQYF. The chain links TRBV2 to TRBJ2-5; 9 bases agree with TRBD1. V trimming: 8 bases; J trimming: 4 bases; junction bases outside the gene matches: 11. Per the germline V gene, CDR1 is SNHLY and CDR2 is FYNNEI. CDR3 length equals 15 residues.

This clonotype was seen more than once but under ten times. The chain is built from TRBV7-2 and TRBJ2-7; no firm D call. V was cut by 0 bases and J by 1 base, with 10 bases left in between. Germline V gene sequence: CDR1 SGHTA, CDR2 FQGNSA. The CDR3 is made up of 15 amino acids. The CDR3 loop is CASSLAPASSYEQYF. CDR3 nucleotides: TGTGCCAGCAGCTTAGCCCCGGCTAGTTCCTACGAGCAGTACTTC.

A few counts support this clonotype. The V call is TRBV11-1, the J call TRBJ2-7; D possibly matches TRBD1 or TRBD2 (5 bases each). CDR1 is SGHAT and CDR2 is FQDESV in the germline V gene (reference sequence). The CDR3 extends over 13 amino acids. Trimming left V 5 bases short and J 5 bases short, with 13 bases between. The CDR3 is CASSPGTTHEQYF. The CDR3 DNA is TGTGCCAGCAGCCCCGGGACCACCCACGAGCAGTACTTC.

This clonotype was seen a few times. V usage is TRBV2 and J usage is TRBJ2-7; 9 bases agree with TRBD2. Germline V gene data show CDR1 as SNHLY and CDR2 as FYNNEI. The V and J ends lost 4 bases and 3 bases, in that order; junction bases with no gene match: 4. There are 14 residues in the CDR3. The CDR3 sequence: CASSAASGDYEQYF. The CDR3 DNA reads TGTGCCAGCAGTGCGGCTAGCGGGGACTACGAGCAGTACTTC.

This clonotype was seen a few times. The V gene is TRBV7-9, the J gene TRBJ2-1, with TRBD2 matching 8 bases. This CDR3 spans 16 amino acids. CDR1 is SEHNR, CDR2 FQNEAQ, per germline (reference sequence). Trimming cost V 2 bases and J 6 bases; bases outside gene matches: 9. The DNA for the CDR3 is TGTGCCAGCAGCTTACACCCCGTAGCGGGGCGCAATGAGCAGTTCTTC. Its protein product is CASSLHPVAGRNEQFF. Based on the CDR3 plus reference TRBV7-9 and TRBJ2-1, the full variable domain is DTGVSQNPRHKITKRGQNVTFRCDPISEHNRLYWYRQTLGQGPEFLTYFQNEAQLEKSRLLSDRFSAERPKGSFSTLEIQRTEQGDSAMYLCASSLHPVAGRNEQFFGPGTRLTVL.

This clonotype showed up just a few times. This chain uses TRBV18 with TRBJ2-1, with D perhaps matching TRBD2 (5 bases). V lost 0 bases and J lost 8, with 8 bases in between. Germline lookup yields CDR1 KGHSH and CDR2 LQKENI. This CDR3 region has 13 residues. Here the CDR3 reads CASSPPSSDEQFF. CDR3 DNA: TGTGCCAGCTCACCACCCAGTAGCGATGAGCAGTTCTTC. Full variable domain (rest looked up from reference TRBV18 and TRBJ2-1): NAGVMQNPRHLVRRRGQEARLRCSPMKGHSHVYWYRQLPEEGLKFMVYLQKENIIDESGMPKERFSAEFPKEGPSILRIQQVVRGDSAAYFCASSPPSSDEQFFGPGTRLTVL.

The table lists this clonotype with many counts. V gene TRBV20-1 combines with J gene TRBJ2-1, with 14 bases matching TRBD2. After removal of 1 base from V and 15 bases from J, the junction contained 11 bases not matched to a gene. The CDR3 is made up of 15 amino acids. Germline CDR1 DFQATT, CDR2 SNEGSKA (reference sequence). CDR3 in amino acids: CSARAPGLAGGLRFF. The CDR3 bases are TGCAGTGCTAGAGCCCCCGGACTAGCGGGAGGTTTGCGGTTCTTC.

This clonotype was observed a few times. One junction end does not reproduce the germline sequence, and a read error may be involved. This sequence joins TRBV5-8 and TRBJ2-1; D is possibly TRBD1 (5 bases). The CDR3 is 10 residues long. Germline CDR1 reads SGHTS; CDR2 reads YDEGEE. The DNA for the CDR3 is TGTGCCAGCAGCTTGTGGGGCGAGTCTTTC. Translating it yields CASSLWGESF.